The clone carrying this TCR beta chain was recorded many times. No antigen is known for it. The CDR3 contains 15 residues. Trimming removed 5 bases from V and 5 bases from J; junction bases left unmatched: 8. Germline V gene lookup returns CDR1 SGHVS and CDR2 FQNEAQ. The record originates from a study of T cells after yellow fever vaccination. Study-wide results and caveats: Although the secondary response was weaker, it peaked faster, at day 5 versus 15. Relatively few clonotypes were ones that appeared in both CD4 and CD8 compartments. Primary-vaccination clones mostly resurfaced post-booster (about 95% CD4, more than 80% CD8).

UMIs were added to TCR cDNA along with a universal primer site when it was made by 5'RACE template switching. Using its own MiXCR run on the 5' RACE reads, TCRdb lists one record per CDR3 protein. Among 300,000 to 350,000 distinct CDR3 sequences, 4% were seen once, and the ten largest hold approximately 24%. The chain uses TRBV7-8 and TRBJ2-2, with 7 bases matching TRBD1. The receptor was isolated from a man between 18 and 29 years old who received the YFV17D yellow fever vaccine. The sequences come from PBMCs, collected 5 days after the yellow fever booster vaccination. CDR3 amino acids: CASSPSTGRTGELFF. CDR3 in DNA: TGTGCCAGCAGCCCCTCGACAGGGCGGACCGGGGAGCTGTTTTTT.